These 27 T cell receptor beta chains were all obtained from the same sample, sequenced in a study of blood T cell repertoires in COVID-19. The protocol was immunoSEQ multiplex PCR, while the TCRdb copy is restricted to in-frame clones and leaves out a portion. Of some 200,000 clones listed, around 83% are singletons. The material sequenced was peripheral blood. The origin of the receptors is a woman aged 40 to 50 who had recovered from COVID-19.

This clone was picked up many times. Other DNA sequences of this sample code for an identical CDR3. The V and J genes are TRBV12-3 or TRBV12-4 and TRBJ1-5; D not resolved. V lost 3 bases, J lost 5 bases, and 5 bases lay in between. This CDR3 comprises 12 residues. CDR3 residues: CASSFSDQPQHF. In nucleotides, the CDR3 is TGTGCCAGCAGTTTTTCGGATCAGCCCCAGCATTTT.

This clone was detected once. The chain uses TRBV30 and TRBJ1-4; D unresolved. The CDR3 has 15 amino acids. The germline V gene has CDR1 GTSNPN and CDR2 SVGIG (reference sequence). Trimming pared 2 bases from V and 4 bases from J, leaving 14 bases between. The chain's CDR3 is CAWSPPGSVNEKLFF. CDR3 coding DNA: TGTGCCTGGAGTCCCCCCGGGAGCGTTAATGAAAAACTGTTTTTT.

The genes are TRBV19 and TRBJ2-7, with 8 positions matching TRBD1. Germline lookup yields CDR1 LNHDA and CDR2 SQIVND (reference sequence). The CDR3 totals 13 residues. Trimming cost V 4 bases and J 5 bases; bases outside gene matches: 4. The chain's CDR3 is CASSTGQGDEQYF. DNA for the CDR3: TGTGCCAGTAGTACCGGACAGGGCGACGAGCAGTACTTC.

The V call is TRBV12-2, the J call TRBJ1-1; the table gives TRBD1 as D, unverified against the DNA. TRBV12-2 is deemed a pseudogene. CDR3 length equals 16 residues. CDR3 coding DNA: TGTGCAAGTCGCGACCGGGACACCCCCATGGTGCCTGAAGCTTTCTTT. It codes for CASRDRDTPMVPEAFF.

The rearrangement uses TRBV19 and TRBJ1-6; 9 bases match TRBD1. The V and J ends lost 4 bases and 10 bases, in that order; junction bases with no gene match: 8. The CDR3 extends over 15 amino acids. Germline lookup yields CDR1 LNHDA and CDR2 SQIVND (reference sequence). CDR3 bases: TGTGCCAGTAGTACCGCCGGGACAGGGAGATCACCCCTCCACTTT. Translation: CASSTAGTGRSPLHF.

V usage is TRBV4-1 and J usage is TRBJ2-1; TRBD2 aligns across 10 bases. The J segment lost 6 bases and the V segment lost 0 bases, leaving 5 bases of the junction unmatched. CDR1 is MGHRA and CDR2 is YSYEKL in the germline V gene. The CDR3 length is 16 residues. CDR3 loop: CASSQDWGLASNEQFF. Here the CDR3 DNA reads TGCGCCAGCAGCCAAGATTGGGGACTAGCGAGCAATGAGCAGTTCTTC.

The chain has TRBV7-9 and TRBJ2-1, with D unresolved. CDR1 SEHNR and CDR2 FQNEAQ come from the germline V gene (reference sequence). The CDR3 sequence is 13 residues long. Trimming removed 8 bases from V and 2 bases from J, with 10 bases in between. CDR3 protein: CASAERTYNEQFF. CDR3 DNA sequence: TGTGCCAGCGCAGAAAGAACCTACAATGAGCAGTTCTTC.

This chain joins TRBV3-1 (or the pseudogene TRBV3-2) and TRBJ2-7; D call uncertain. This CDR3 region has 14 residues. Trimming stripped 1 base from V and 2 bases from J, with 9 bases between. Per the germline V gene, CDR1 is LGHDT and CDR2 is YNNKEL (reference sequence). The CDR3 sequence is CASSQASEPYEQYF. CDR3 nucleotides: TGTGCCAGCAGCCAAGCGAGCGAACCCTACGAGCAGTACTTC.

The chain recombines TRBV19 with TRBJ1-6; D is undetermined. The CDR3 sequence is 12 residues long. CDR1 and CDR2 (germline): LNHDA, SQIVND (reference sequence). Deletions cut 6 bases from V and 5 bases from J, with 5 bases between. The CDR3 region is CASRTDNSPLHF. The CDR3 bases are TGTGCCAGTAGAACAGATAATTCACCCCTCCACTTT. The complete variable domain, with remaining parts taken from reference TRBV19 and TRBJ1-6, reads DGGITQSPKYLFRKEGQNVTLSCEQNLNHDAMYWYRQDPGQGLRLIYYSQIVNDFQKGDIAEGYSVSREKKESFPLTVTSAQKNPTAFYLCASRTDNSPLHFGNGTRLTVT.

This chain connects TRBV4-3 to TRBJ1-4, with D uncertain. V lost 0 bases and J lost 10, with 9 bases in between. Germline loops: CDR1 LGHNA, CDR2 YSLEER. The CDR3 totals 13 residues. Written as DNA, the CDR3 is TGCGCCAGCAGCCAAGATGAGGGAGTAAAACTGTTTTTT. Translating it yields CASSQDEGVKLFF.

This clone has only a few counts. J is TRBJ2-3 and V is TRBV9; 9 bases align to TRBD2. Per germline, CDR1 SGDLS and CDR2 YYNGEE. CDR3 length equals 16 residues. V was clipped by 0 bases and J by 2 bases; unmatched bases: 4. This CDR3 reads CASSVVASGATDTQYF. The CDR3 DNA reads TGTGCCAGCAGCGTAGTTGCTAGCGGGGCCACAGATACGCAGTATTTT.

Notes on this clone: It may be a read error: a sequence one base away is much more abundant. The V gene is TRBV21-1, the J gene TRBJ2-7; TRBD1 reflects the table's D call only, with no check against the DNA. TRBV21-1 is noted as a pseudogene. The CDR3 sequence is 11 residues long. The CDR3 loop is CASSPSYEQYF. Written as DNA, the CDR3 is TGTGCCAGCAGCCCATCCTACGAGCAGTACTTC.

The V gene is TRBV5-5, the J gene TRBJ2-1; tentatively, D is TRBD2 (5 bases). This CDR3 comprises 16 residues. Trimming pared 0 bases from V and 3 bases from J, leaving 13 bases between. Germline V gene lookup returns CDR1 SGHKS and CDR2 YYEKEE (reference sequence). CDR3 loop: CASSLEGLNGYNEQFF. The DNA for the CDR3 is TGTGCCAGCAGCTTGGAAGGACTGAATGGCTACAATGAGCAGTTCTTC.

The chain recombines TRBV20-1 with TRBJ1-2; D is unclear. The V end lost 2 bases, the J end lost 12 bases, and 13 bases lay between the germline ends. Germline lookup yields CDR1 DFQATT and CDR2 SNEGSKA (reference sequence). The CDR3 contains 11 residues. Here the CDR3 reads CSARLGSGNTF. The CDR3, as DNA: TGCAGTGCTAGACTCGGTTCGGGAAACACCTTC.

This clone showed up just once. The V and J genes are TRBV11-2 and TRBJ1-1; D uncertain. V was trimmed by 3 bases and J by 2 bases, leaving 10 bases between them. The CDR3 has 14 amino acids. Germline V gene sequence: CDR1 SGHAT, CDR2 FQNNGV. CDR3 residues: CASSFSGDNTEAFF. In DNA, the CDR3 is TGTGCCAGCAGCTTCTCCGGGGATAACACTGAAGCTTTCTTT.

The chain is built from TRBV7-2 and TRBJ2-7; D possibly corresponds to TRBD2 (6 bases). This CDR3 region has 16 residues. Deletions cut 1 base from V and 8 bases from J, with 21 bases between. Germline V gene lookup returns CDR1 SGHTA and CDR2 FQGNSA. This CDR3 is CASSLVASVAVVKQYF. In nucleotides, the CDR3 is TGTGCCAGCAGCTTAGTGGCTTCGGTAGCGGTGGTCAAGCAGTACTTC.

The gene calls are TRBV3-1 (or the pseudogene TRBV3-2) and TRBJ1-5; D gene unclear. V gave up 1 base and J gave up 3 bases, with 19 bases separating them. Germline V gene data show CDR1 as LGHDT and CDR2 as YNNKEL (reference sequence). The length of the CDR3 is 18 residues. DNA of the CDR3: TGTGCCAGCAGCCAAGCTATGCCGGGAGGTTTGAACAATCAGCCCCAGCATTTT. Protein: CASSQAMPGGLNNQPQHF.

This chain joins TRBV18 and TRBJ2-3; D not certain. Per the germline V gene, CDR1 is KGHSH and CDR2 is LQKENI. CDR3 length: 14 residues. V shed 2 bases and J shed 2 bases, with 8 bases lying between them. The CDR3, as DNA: TGTGCCAGCTCACCAAGCAGACTCACAGATACGCAGTATTTT. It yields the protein CASSPSRLTDTQYF.

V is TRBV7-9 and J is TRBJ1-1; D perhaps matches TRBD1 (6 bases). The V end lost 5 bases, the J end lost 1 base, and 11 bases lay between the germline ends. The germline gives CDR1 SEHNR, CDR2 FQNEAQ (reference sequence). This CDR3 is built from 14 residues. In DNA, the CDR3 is TGTGCCAGCAGCGATGGCAGGGGGAACACTGAAGCTTTCTTT. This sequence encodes CASSDGRGNTEAFF.

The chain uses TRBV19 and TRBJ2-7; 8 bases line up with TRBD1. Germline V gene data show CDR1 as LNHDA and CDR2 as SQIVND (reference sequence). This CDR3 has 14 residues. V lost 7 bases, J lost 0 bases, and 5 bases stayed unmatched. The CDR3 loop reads CASTATGDSYEQYF. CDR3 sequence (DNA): TGTGCCAGTACCGCGACAGGGGACTCCTACGAGCAGTACTTC.

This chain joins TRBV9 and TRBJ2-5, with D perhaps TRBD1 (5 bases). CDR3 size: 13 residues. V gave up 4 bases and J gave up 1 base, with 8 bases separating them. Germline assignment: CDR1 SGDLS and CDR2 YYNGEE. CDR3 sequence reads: CASSLTVQETQYF. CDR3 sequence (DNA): TGTGCCAGCAGCCTGACAGTCCAAGAGACCCAGTACTTC.

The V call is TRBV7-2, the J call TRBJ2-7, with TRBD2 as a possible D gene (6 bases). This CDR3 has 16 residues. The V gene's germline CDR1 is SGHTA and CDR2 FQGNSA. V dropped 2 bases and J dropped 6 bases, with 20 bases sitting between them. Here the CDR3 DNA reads TGTGCCAGCAGCTTAATGTTGGGGGGTCCTAGATCCGAGCAGTACTTC. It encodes CASSLMLGGPRSEQYF.

The CDR3 DNA reads as TGCGCCAGCAGAACCTGGGGTGGACAGCAAGAGACCCAGTACTTC. Protein: CASRTWGGQQETQYF. This sequence joins TRBV5-1 and TRBJ2-5; D is possibly TRBD1 (6 bases). V gave up 5 bases and J gave up 2 bases, with 16 bases separating them. This CDR3 region has 15 residues. The germline gives CDR1 SGHRS, CDR2 YFSETQ.

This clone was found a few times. CDR3 amino acids: CASIGPGGLGNTIYF. In DNA form, the CDR3 reads TGTGCCAGTATTGGCCCAGGGGGGCTCGGAAACACCATATATTTT. The chain carries TRBV19 and TRBJ1-3, with 7 bases matching TRBD1. Germline V gives CDR1 LNHDA, CDR2 SQIVND (reference sequence). J lost 4 bases, V lost 7 bases, and 10 bases had no gene match. The CDR3 spans 15 residues.

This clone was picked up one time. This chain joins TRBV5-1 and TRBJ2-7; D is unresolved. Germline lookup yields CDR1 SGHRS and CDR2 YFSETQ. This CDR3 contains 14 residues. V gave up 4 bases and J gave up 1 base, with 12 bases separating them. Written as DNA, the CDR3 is TGCGCCAGCAGCCTCCTAGACGGATCCTACGAGCAGTACTTC. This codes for CASSLLDGSYEQYF.

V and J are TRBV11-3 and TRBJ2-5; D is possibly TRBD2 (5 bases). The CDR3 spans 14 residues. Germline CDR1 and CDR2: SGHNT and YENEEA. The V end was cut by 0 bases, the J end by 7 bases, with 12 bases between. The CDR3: CASSLDTGSRTQYF. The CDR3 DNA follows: TGTGCCAGCAGCTTAGATACGGGGTCGCGGACCCAGTACTTC. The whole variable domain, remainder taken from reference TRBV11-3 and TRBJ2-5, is EAGVVQSPRYKIIEKKQPVAFWCNPISGHNTLYWYLQNLGQGPELLIRYENEEAVDDSQLPKDRFSAERLKGVDSTLKIQPAELGDSAVYLCASSLDTGSRTQYFGPGTRLLVL.

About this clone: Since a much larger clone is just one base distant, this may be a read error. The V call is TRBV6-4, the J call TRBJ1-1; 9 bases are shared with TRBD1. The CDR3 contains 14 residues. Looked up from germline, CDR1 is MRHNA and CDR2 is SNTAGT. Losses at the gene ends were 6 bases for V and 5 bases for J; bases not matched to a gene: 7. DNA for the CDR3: TGTGCCAGCAGAGGCTCGGACAGGGGAACTGAAGCTTTCTTT. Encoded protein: CASRGSDRGTEAFF.